A selection of T cell receptor beta chains follows, all from one sample in a study of T cells in Graves' hyperthyroidism and ophthalmopathy. TCRdb redid the calling of the multiplex PCR reads with MiXCR, one entry per CDR3 protein. The table lists hundreds of thousands of distinct CDR3 sequences, over 15% of them singletons, with about 17% in the top ten. The sample taken for sequencing was blood. The origin of the receptors is a woman aged 18-29 years with Graves' hyperthyroidism. CDR3s include the opening cysteine and the closing phenylalanine or tryptophan. The D gene is left open where the match is weak. Part of the rows lack a size; the others show once, few, many or a class for expanded clones.

j_call clone_size d_call v_call cdr3_nt cdr3_aa
TRBJ2-2 few . TRBV13 TGTGCCAGCAGCTTAGAGGGTCCGTCCTTGCTATACACCGGGGAGCTGTTTTTT CASSLEGPSLLYTGELFF
TRBJ1-2 few . TRBV29-1 TGCAGCGTTGATATGGCATCCGATGGCTACACCTTC CSVDMASDGYTF
TRBJ2-2 . . TRBV6-6 TGTGCCAGCAGTTACGGTCAGCTCACCGGGGAGCTGTTTTTT CASSYGQLTGELFF
TRBJ2-7 many . TRBV3-1 TGTGCCAGCAGCCAATCTGCTGGATCCTACGAGCAGTACTTC CASSQSAGSYEQYF
TRBJ1-5 few . TRBV28 TGTGCCAGCAGTTTGAGACAGGCCCCTAATCAGCCCCAGCATTTT CASSLRQAPNQPQHF
TRBJ1-1 few . TRBV6-2/TRBV6-3 TGTGCCAGCAGTTCCCGGAGACGTCAGGACACTGAAGCTTTCTTT CASSSRRRQDTEAFF
TRBJ2-7 . TRBD2 TRBV27 TGTGCCAGCAGTTGGGGGCGGGAGGGCCTAGGTGAGCAGTACTTC CASSWGREGLGEQYF
TRBJ2-7 few . TRBV2 TGTGCCAGCAGTGAAAGGATGGCACAGGGCTCCTACGAGCAGTACTTC CASSERMAQGSYEQYF
TRBJ2-3 many TRBD2 TRBV11-3 TGTGCCAGCAGCCAACTAGCGGGGGGGATCAATACGCAGTATTTT CASSQLAGGINTQYF
TRBJ1-2 . . TRBV2 TGTGCCAGCAGTACGCCCGTCCGGGGAGCTGGCTACACCTTC CASSTPVRGAGYTF
TRBJ1-4 few TRBD1 TRBV11-2 TGTGCCAGCAGCCGGGACAGGAATAATGAAAAACTGTTTTTT CASSRDRNNEKLFF
TRBJ1-2 many TRBD1 TRBV5-1 TGCGCCAGCAGCTTGGCGGGACAGGGATTTTATGGCTACACCTTC CASSLAGQGFYGYTF
TRBJ2-1 many TRBD2 TRBV7-8 TGTGCCAGCAGCTTAGCGCTGGGGACTAGCGGATACAATGAGCAGTTCTTC CASSLALGTSGYNEQFF
TRBJ2-7 few TRBD2 TRBV19 TGTGCCAGTAGTCGTTCACCGGGAGGTATCTACGAGCAGTACTTC CASSRSPGGIYEQYF
TRBJ2-7 . . TRBV6-1 TGTGCCAGCACTAGTGAAGCGCGGATTGGACAGTTGAAGTACAAGCAGTACTTC CASTSEARIGQLKYKQYF
TRBJ2-3 many . TRBV12-3/TRBV12-4 TGTGCCAGCAGTTTAGAGGTGGGGGCTAGCACAGATACGCAGTATTTT CASSLEVGASTDTQYF
TRBJ2-1 many TRBD2 TRBV24-1 TGTGCCACCATAGGGCGGGAGGGTCGCCCCTACAATGAGCAGTTCTTC CATIGREGRPYNEQFF
TRBJ1-5 many . TRBV27 TGTGCCAGCAGTCTTGATCTGCATAGCAATCAGCCCCAGCATTTT CASSLDLHSNQPQHF
TRBJ1-1 many . TRBV5-8 TGTGCCAGCAGTTTTCGGGTCACTGAAGCTTTCTTT CASSFRVTEAFF